This T cell receptor beta chain was sequenced during a study of CXCR3-negative and CXCR3-positive naive CD8 T cells. General study findings and limits: Compared with CXCR3-negative naive cells, CXCR3-positive naive cells showed more hydrophobic TRB CDR3s. Naive subsets did not differ in surface CD5, and TRB CDR3 properties served to infer TCR strength.

Libraries of TRB cDNA were made by 5' RACE and carried UMIs. TCRdb reanalyzed the 5' RACE reads, giving one entry per CDR3 protein sequence and no DNA. There are under 150,000 distinct CDR3 sequences in the sample, with over 0.25% held by the top ten. Details on this clonotype: The antigen is undetermined.

CD8+ T cell subsets were each sorted in triplicate, approximately 270,000 cells apiece. A CD45RO-CCR7+CD27+CD95- profile was what naive CD8+ T cells displayed. Sequencing input: naive CXCR3+ CD8+ T cells from blood. As for subset: CD45RO-CCR7+CD27+CD95- naive CD8+ T cells expressing CXCR3 (TNR3+). This clonotype was obtained from a human donor in good health. Some clones in this sample may be carry-over from other donors' samples.

The CDR3 reads CASSPAGGLLLYNEQFF. This sequence joins TRBV12-3 or TRBV12-4 and TRBJ2-1; TCRdb proposes TRBD2, but this gene call is untestable without DNA. CDR3 length: 17 amino acids.